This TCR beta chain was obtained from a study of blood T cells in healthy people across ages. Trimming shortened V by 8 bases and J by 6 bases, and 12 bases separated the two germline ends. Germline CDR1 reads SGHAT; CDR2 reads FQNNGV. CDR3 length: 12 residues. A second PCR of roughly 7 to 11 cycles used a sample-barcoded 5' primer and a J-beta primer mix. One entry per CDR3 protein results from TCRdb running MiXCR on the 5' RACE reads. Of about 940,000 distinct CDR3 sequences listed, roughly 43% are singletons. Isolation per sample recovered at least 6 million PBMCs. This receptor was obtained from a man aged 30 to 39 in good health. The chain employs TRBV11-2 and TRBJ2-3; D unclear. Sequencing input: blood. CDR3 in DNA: TGTGCCAGCGGCCCATCACTGGATACGCAGTATTTT. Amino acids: CASGPSLDTQYF.